The entry below gives a single T cell receptor (beta chain) sequence along with its context. This clonotype showed up just a few times. Its antigen is not yet known. No clone much larger than this one lies a single base away; base qualities are absent. The germline V gene encodes CDR1 MNHEY and CDR2 SVGAGI. From cysteine to phenylalanine, the CDR3 is 15 amino acids long. CDR3 DNA is the only sequence kept; it has 45 bases, read in frame from the first base. The data originate from a study of blood T cells in healthy people across ages (dated by TCRdb to between 2014 and 2017). Turning to the overall study: In model experiments, template switching captured about one uniquely barcoded TCR beta cDNA molecule for every two T cells. Age-related changes in TCR beta repertoire diversity were measured in the study by deep sequencing normalized with unique cDNA molecular identifiers. Donors were grouped into four age groups: young (average roughly 17 years), middle-aged (roughly 38), aged (over 55) and long-lived (around 80). To avoid experimental bias, donors of different ages were distributed randomly across sequencing lanes. For two donors (one aged 18 to 29 and one aged 80 or older), the study analyzed two additional independent replicas of 1 million unique cDNA reads from the same blood draw.

Library construction relied on 5' RACE. The sequencer was an Illumina HiSeq 2500. A second 7 to 11 cycle PCR used a sample-barcoded 5' primer and a J-beta primer mix. A template-switch 5' adaptor carrying 12 random nucleotides introduced a unique molecular identifier onto each TCR beta cDNA molecule. Each sample yielded at least 3 million CDR3-containing paired-end reads. First-strand cDNA synthesis was performed from all RNA using the Mint cDNA synthesis kit, with priming by a TRBC-specific oligonucleotide. After uracil-DNA glycosylase treatment, a first 18-cycle PCR used universal primers M1SS and BC2_uni_R on all cDNA. Per the source publication's procedure: For normalization, 1 million high-quality reads were randomly selected from each sample, with every read carrying a distinct molecular identifier. Instead of being binned into consensus sequences, reads that shared molecular identifiers were thrown out. MiTCR, with a Q25 quality threshold and the strictest error-elimination algorithm, was used for CDR3 identification, clonotype clustering and error correction. A nonparametric unseen species model using Euler transformation provided a lower-bound estimate of total TCR beta diversity. Starting from the raw public reads, TCRdb applied fastp trimming at Q25, assembled clones with MiXCR and retained in-frame beta chains. Rows are unified per CDR3 protein, each entry keeping the most common DNA and genes. Clone size and V and J calls follow TCRdb, not the original study. The table for this sample lists about 810,000 distinct CDR3 sequences; 36% of them were counted only once. The ten largest clones take up under 15% of the sample.

The donors were under 40 Caucasian individuals from Russia, aged roughly 6 to 90 years, who were systemically healthy. Around 10 milliliters of peripheral blood were drawn from each donor into EDTA-treated Vacutainer tubes. Ficoll-Paque density-gradient centrifugation was used to isolate PBMCs, with at least 7 million per sample. Total RNA, at least 6 micrograms per sample, was extracted from PBMCs with Trizol reagent. The percentages of naive CD45RAhigh/CD27high T cells were determined by flow cytometry on a PBMC aliquot from every donor. Points the paper makes about the study in general: Observed TCR beta diversity correlated strongly with the percentage of naive T cells measured by flow cytometry. Compared with the aged group, the long-lived group had more naive CD4+ T cells, fewer expanded clones and increased TCR diversity, suggesting age selection. Conclusive comparison of naive and antigen-experienced compartments was prevented by the profiling of bulk unsorted PBMCs. Observed TCR beta diversity per million T cells fell roughly linearly with age, and a significant reduction was already apparent by age roughly 40. Because the CMV infection status of the donors was unknown, age-related changes in expanded clonotypes may potentially have been confounded. Estimates of total diversity from one million sequenced T cells were regarded as lower bounds and underestimates.

The receptor chain draws on TRBV6-5 and TRBJ2-5; the D gene cannot be resolved reliably. The J call is uncertain, as TRBJ2-7 better fits the DNA end. This receptor was taken from a man aged 18 to 30 in good health. Material: blood. The DNA is as follows: TGTGCCAGCAGTTACGGGCCGCGGTACAACTACGAGCAGTACTTC. It is translated as CASSYGPRYNYEQYF.